The 17 T cell receptor beta chains below were found in one sample sequenced in a study of blood T cell repertoires in COVID-19 (dated by TCRdb to the early 2020s). Receptor amplification or capture employed the immunoSEQ multiplex PCR assay. Drawn from immuneACCESS, this table holds only the in-frame rearrangements with V and J called that TCRdb kept. Clones are partly lost; checked studies trace under half to an unresolved V gene and leave the rest unexplained. For this sample the table gives around 200,000 clones, of which just over 85% were detected only once. The ten largest clones capture 3.5% to 5% of the sample. Sample: peripheral blood. These receptors all stem from a man in his fifties with acute or convalescent COVID-19.

The chain is built from TRBV18 and TRBJ1-1, with 7 positions matching TRBD1. Unmatched junction bases numbered 4, after V lost 3 bases and J lost 0 bases. In germline, CDR1 is KGHSH, CDR2 LQKENI. CDR3 length: 15 amino acids. CDR3 DNA: TGTGCCAGCTCACCCGACAGGGCTATGAACACTGAAGCTTTCTTT. Translated, it gives CASSPDRAMNTEAFF.

The chain recombines TRBV10-3 with TRBJ1-1; perhaps TRBD1 as D (6 bases). V lost 6 bases and J lost 0, with 8 bases in between. The CDR3 extends over 13 amino acids. CDR1 ENHRY and CDR2 SYGVKD come from the germline V gene. The CDR3 loop is CAISGQMNTEAFF. The CDR3 DNA sequence: TGTGCCATCAGCGGACAGATGAACACTGAAGCTTTCTTT.

V is TRBV12-3 or TRBV12-4 and J is TRBJ1-3; D unclear. The CDR3 runs to 11 residues. V shed 5 bases and J shed 7 bases, with 6 bases lying between them. This CDR3 is CASSRLNTIYF. DNA of the CDR3: TGTGCCAGCAGTCGACTGAACACCATATATTTT.

The V call is TRBV11-3, the J call TRBJ2-3; 8 positions match TRBD2. The CDR3 sequence is 16 residues long. Per the germline V gene, CDR1 is SGHNT and CDR2 is YENEEA. The trim removed 1 base at V and 0 bases at J, leaving 3 bases unmatched. The CDR3 protein is CASSLARGASTDTQYF. As DNA, the CDR3 is TGTGCCAGCAGCTTAGCGCGGGGGGCTAGCACAGATACGCAGTATTTT.

This sequence joins TRBV10-1 and TRBJ2-3, with 12 bases lining up with TRBD2. Germline CDR1 WNHNN, CDR2 SYGVQD (reference sequence). V trimming: 1 base; J trimming: 4 bases; junction bases outside the gene matches: 9. The CDR3 has 18 amino acids. In DNA, the CDR3 is TGCGCCAGCAGTGAGTTGGCTAGCGGGGGGGCCGAATCAGATACGCAGTATTTT. Protein: CASSELASGGAESDTQYF.

CDR3 protein: CASSVTGTGEYGYTF. The CDR3 bases are TGTGCCAGCAGTGTGACCGGGACAGGGGAATATGGCTACACCTTC. The rearrangement links TRBV6-4 to TRBJ1-2; 10 bases align to TRBD1. V was clipped by 4 bases and J by 5 bases; unmatched bases: 7. The germline V gene encodes CDR1 MRHNA and CDR2 SNTAGT. The CDR3 loop spans 15 amino acids.

The chain is built from TRBV6-6 and TRBJ1-2; 11 positions match TRBD1. This CDR3 is 15 amino acids long. Losses at the gene ends were 6 bases for V and 4 bases for J; bases not matched to a gene: 7. Germline V CDR1 and CDR2: MNHNY, SVGAGI (reference sequence). The CDR3 here is CASRDRGRPGYGYTF. The DNA for the CDR3 is TGTGCCAGCAGGGACAGGGGGCGCCCTGGCTATGGCTACACCTTC.

A single count supports this clone. The V gene is TRBV11-2, the J gene TRBJ1-2; D perhaps matches TRBD1 (5 bases). The V gene's germline CDR1 is SGHAT and CDR2 FQNNGV. Trimming cost V 4 bases and J 8 bases, with 26 bases left between them. The CDR3 covers 17 residues. CDR3 nucleotides: TGTGCCAGCAGCTCCGATCGGGGGGTGGTCGACTTAAGGGGCTACACCTTC. It yields the protein CASSSDRGVVDLRGYTF. Full variable domain (missing parts from reference TRBV11-2 and TRBJ1-2): EAGVAQSPRYKIIEKRQSVAFWCNPISGHATLYWYQQILGQGPKLLIQFQNNGVVDDSQLPKDRFSAERLKGVDSTLKIQPAKLEDSAVYLCASSSDRGVVDLRGYTFGSGTRLTVV.

In this sample, this clone turned up a few times. This rearrangement joins TRBV5-5 to TRBJ2-7, with D possibly being TRBD2 (5 bases). From germline, CDR1 is SGHKS and CDR2 YYEKEE (reference sequence). The CDR3 spans 14 residues. V was trimmed by 4 bases and J by 7 bases, leaving 18 bases between them. The chain's CDR3 is CASSPRPPPGEQYF. The DNA of the CDR3 is TGTGCCAGCAGCCCACGACCTCCCCCGGGGGAGCAGTACTTC.

The chain has TRBV7-2 and TRBJ2-3, with 7 nucleotides matching TRBD2. Germline V gives CDR1 SGHTA, CDR2 FQGNSA. The CDR3 runs 14 residues. V lost 1 base to trimming and J lost 6 bases; unmatched junction nucleotides: 4. This chain's CDR3 is CASSLGLARDTQYF. The CDR3 region has the DNA TGTGCCAGCAGCTTAGGACTAGCAAGGGATACGCAGTATTTT.

The chain recombines TRBV5-1 with TRBJ1-2, with 7 bases matching TRBD1. Losses at the gene ends were 0 bases for V and 0 bases for J; bases not matched to a gene: 5. The CDR3 consists of 16 residues. Germline lookup yields CDR1 SGHRS and CDR2 YFSETQ. The CDR3 here is CASSLVTGVSNYGYTF. For the CDR3, the DNA is TGCGCCAGCAGCTTGGTAACAGGGGTCTCTAACTATGGCTACACCTTC.

Only one count was recorded for this clone. The rearrangement links TRBV2 to TRBJ1-5; TRBD1 aligns across 9 bases. Germline loops: CDR1 SNHLY, CDR2 FYNNEI. V lost 5 bases, J lost 4 bases, and 6 bases stayed unmatched. This CDR3 comprises 15 residues. The CDR3 protein is CASSNEQGANQPQHF. The CDR3 nucleotides are TGTGCCAGCAGTAACGAACAGGGGGCGAATCAGCCCCAGCATTTT.

For this clone: Other DNA sequences in this specimen translate into the identical CDR3. The chain employs TRBV25-1 and TRBJ1-6; 10 bases fit TRBD1. Germline trimming cut 1 base from V and 7 bases from J; bases unmatched to any gene: 1. This CDR3 comprises 15 residues. Germline values: CDR1 MGHDK, CDR2 SYGVNS. CDR3 sequence reads: CASSESGQGNSPLHF. CDR3 nucleotide sequence: TGTGCCAGCAGTGAATCGGGACAGGGGAATTCACCCCTCCACTTT.

The V call is TRBV6-4, the J call TRBJ1-5; D gene unclear. Per germline, CDR1 MRHNA and CDR2 SNTAGT. Deletions cut 5 bases from V and 1 base from J, with 12 bases between. This CDR3 region has 15 residues. CDR3 nucleotide sequence: TGTGCCAGCAGTATAGAGGGTTCAAGCAATCAGCCCCAGCATTTT. Its protein product is CASSIEGSSNQPQHF.

This chain links TRBV5-1 with TRBJ2-5; weak D call: TRBD1 (6 bases). CDR1 is SGHRS and CDR2 is YFSETQ in the germline V gene. This CDR3 comprises 14 residues. Trimming stripped 0 bases from V and 3 bases from J, with 9 bases between. Written as DNA, the CDR3 is TGCGCCAGCAGCTTGGCCCCAGGGGAAGAGACCCAGTACTTC. Translation gives CASSLAPGEETQYF.

CDR3 residues: CASSPDSSGSYNEQFF. The CDR3 DNA reads TGTGCCAGCAGCCCCGACTCTAGCGGTTCCTACAATGAGCAGTTCTTC. This sequence joins TRBV9 and TRBJ2-1, with 7 bases aligning to TRBD2. CDR1 and CDR2 (germline): SGDLS, YYNGEE. The ends lost 4 bases at V and 1 base at J; junction bases unmatched: 8. The CDR3 consists of 16 residues.

The chain links TRBV18 to TRBJ1-3; 9 positions agree with TRBD1. The CDR3 sequence is 13 residues long. Germline V gene sequence: CDR1 KGHSH, CDR2 LQKENI. J lost 11 bases, V lost 4 bases, and 6 bases had no gene match. The CDR3 loop is CASSQDRGSAIYF. CDR3 DNA: TGTGCCAGCTCACAGGACAGGGGATCGGCCATATATTTT.